This paragraph covers one TCR beta chain sequence. This clonotype was recorded a few times. Its antigen remains undetermined. No base quality values were provided; no much bigger clone lies one nucleotide off. Taken with the paper, the label for time point translates to: blood at routine non-recurrence follow-up after resection. For TCR sequencing, whole RNA was extracted from tumor and nontumor lung tissue, or from cryopreserved PBMC samples, and no cell sorting was done. A patient was chosen for TCR sequencing only when enough RNA was available from at least two tumor regions. Germline trimming: 5 bases from V, 9 bases from J; junction bases outside gene matches: 7. From cysteine to phenylalanine, the CDR3 is 13 amino acids long. The kept DNA is CDR3 alone, 39 bases in frame from the first base. CDR1 LGHNA and CDR2 YNFKEQ were looked up in the germline V gene. Library prep was done by 5' RACE. This sample was sequenced with a NextSeq 500. In the TCR library protocol, a unique molecular identifier was attached to each TCR cDNA molecule so that PCR and sequencing errors could be corrected. Regarding the original processing steps: TCR identification, UMI-based error correction and CDR3 extraction were all carried out with Decombinator tools. TCRs above a frequency of 2 per 1,000, corresponding to the top 1% of the tumor frequency distribution, were defined as expanded. Rényi diversity was computed with the R vegan package after subsampling each repertoire 100 times to 5,000 TCRs. CDR3 similarity networks were built from amino acid triplet string-kernel similarity, with CDR3s being connected when pairwise similarity was above 0.82. TCRdb itself trimmed the public reads at Q25 with fastp, ran MiXCR and retained productive beta chains. CDR3 protein sequences are deduplicated, and each keeps its most common genes and DNA. The V and J calls were determined by TCRdb, not by the authors. The sample includes 45,000 to 50,000 distinct CDR3 sequences, with roughly 10% observed a single time. The top ten clonotypes cover 32% of the sample.

The sample belongs to a study of spatial heterogeneity in lung cancer (dated by TCRdb to between 2018 and 2021). In terms of the full investigation: Donors were around 69 patients with early-stage, untreated non-small cell lung cancer from the lung TRACERx cohort. Follow-up PBMC samples were sequenced whenever available, with the median time to follow-up being around two years after resection. More beta-chain than alpha-chain transcripts were consistently detected, likely reflecting higher beta-chain transcript abundance. In the raw uncorrected reads, each unique combination of TCR and UMI appeared more than ten times on average. In non-small cell lung cancer, the study made a quantitative comparison of TCR alpha and beta repertoires among multiple tumor regions, matched nontumor lung and blood. The study linked features of the TCR repertoire to counts of nonsynonymous mutations, which were determined by whole-exome sequencing of tumor tissue. At surgery, over 200 tumor regions, approximately 64 matched nontumor lung samples and a few dozen PBMC samples were TCR-sequenced for both alpha and beta chains.

The paper as a whole reports these results and caveats: Only roughly 14 patients were included in comparisons of baseline and follow-up blood repertoires. Confirming at a functional level the hypothesis that regional TCRs recognize regional mutations was considered to require additional single-cell paired TCR alpha and beta sequencing. Ubiquitous expanded tumor TCRs were found in blood more often at tumor resection than at routine follow-up.

The chain is made from TRBV4-2 and TRBJ2-4; 7 central nucleotides agree with TRBD2. The sample in question was PBMCs, obtained at follow-up. This sequence originates from a male donor with early-stage non-small cell lung cancer. CDR3 reads: CASSSAWEGIQYF. The nucleotide sequence reads as follows: TGTGCCAGCAGCTCGGCCTGGGAGGGCATTCAGTACTTC.